What follows is one T cell receptor beta chain and its context. The data are from a study of response to subunit inactivated influenza vaccine. MiXCR was run by TCRdb on the RT-PCR reads, yielding one entry per CDR3 protein. The data hold some 570,000 distinct CDR3 sequences, with approximately 11% observed a single time. The CDR3 is made up of 13 amino acids. In germline, CDR1 is MNHNY, CDR2 SVGAGI (reference sequence). Trimming left V 8 bases short and J 1 base short, with 11 bases between. This sample also appeared in a second study, on T cells expressing NK-cell markers. This second study says: The authors made TCR beta cDNA libraries by 5'RACE template switching. This switching added a universal primer site and UMIs. Dominant NKG2C+ clonotypes accounted for roughly 1.0-8% of CD8+ T cells in a handful of donors. The study did not resolve the HCMV specificity of expanded NKG2C+ T cell clones.

This chain links TRBV6-6 with TRBJ1-1; D is perhaps TRBD1 (6 bases). The sequencing here drew on PBMCs from blood, taken on the day of vaccination. This sequence was found in a man over 45 who received an inactivated influenza vaccine. CDR3 in DNA: TGTGCCAGCGACAAGACAGGGAACACTGAAGCTTTCTTT. Translated: CASDKTGNTEAFF.